This TCR beta chain was documented in a study of PD-L1 blockade in urothelial cancer. Turning to the study itself: About 90% of the roughly 30 patients were men who had bladder-origin urothelial cancer.

This CDR3 spans 14 amino acids. The germline V and J ends were trimmed by 6 bases and 5 bases, with 14 bases remaining between them. The V gene's germline CDR1 is SNHLY and CDR2 FYNNEI. Assay used: immunoSEQ multiplex PCR; TCRdb lists only in-frame clones, some missing. The sample contains under 70,000 clones, roughly four fifths of which appear only once. The time point denotes: pretreatment peripheral blood. This rearrangement joins TRBV2 to TRBJ2-1, with D possibly being TRBD2 (6 bases). This specimen was PBMCs, taken around atezolizumab (anti-PD-L1) treatment. This TCR came from a man aged 65 to 79 with urothelial cancer. The CDR3, as DNA: TGTGCCAGCAGCCTCGGGACTTCGAACAATGAGCAGTTCTTC. Translated: CASSLGTSNNEQFF.